These T cell receptor beta chains were read from a single sample in a study of blood T cell repertoires in COVID-19. The data were produced by immunoSEQ multiplex PCR, yet TCRdb's version contains in-frame clones alone and is incomplete. Of fewer than 400,000 clones in the sample, about nine tenths were seen once. Sequenced material: peripheral blood. These receptors all stem from a woman aged 25-40 years with COVID-19, enrolled during active disease. The conserved cysteine and the conserved F or W are not part of the CDR3 here. Each record gives: V gene, J gene, clone size, CDR3 protein. Only some rows state a clone size, as once, few, many or a class for expanded clones.

TRBV5-4,TRBJ1-2,.,ASSPGTEGYGYT
TRBV5-5,TRBJ2-3,.,ASSETSGRVADTQY
TRBV9,TRBJ2-3,.,ASSVETGADTQY
TRBV10-3,TRBJ2-5,.,AISVDRQETQY
TRBV12-3/TRBV12-4,TRBJ1-2,.,ASSYSNYGYT
TRBV19,TRBJ1-1,few,ASSRGLVNTEAF
TRBV14,TRBJ1-1,.,ASGEIDTEAF
TRBV4-1,TRBJ2-7,.,ASSQVPTVSSYEQY
TRBV7-9,TRBJ2-7,once,ASSKAGRYEQY
TRBV10-2,TRBJ2-1,.,ASSESPAIAGGKVNEQF
TRBV27,TRBJ2-1,.,ASSPAGLQDYNEQF
TRBV3-1/TRBV3-2,TRBJ2-1,.,ASSQEPGSSYNEQF
TRBV20-1,TRBJ1-1,.,SASTRRNTEAF
TRBV5-6,TRBJ1-1,.,ASSSQGGGTEAF
TRBV6-5,TRBJ1-5,few,ASRGSSGNQPQH
TRBV7-9,TRBJ2-2,.,ASSSGSGELF
TRBV20-1,TRBJ1-1,once,SASDGTGLITEAF
TRBV27,TRBJ1-1,.,ASSFRVGGTGPEAF
TRBV5-1,TRBJ2-7,.,ASREGWGSYEQY
TRBV9,TRBJ2-1,once,ASSESPWAGVEF
TRBV14,TRBJ2-1,.,ASSQLLAEEVNEQF
TRBV7-9,TRBJ2-6,.,ASSSPGQSLSGANVLT
TRBV9,TRBJ1-2,few,ASSVVESFGGYT